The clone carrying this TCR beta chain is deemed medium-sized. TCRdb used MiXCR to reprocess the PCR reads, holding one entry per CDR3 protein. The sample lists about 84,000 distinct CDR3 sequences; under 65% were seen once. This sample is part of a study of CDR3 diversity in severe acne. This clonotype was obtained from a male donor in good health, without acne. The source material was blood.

The CDR3 loop is CAISPGQGLGGYTF. CDR3 nucleotide sequence: TGTGCCATCAGTCCGGGACAGGGCTTAGGTGGCTACACCTTC. The chain is built from TRBV10-3 and TRBJ1-2, with 9 bases aligning to TRBD1. V gave up 5 bases and J gave up 7 bases; unmatched junction bases: 8. Germline V gene data show CDR1 as ENHRY and CDR2 as SYGVKD. This CDR3 contains 14 residues.